The clone carrying this T cell receptor (beta chain) was counted a few times. This sample was included in a study of T cells in localized non-small cell lung cancer. Using immunoSEQ multiplex PCR, the repertoire was profiled, and TCRdb retains in-frame clones only, with some absent. The repertoire includes about 2,300 clones, roughly 40% of them detected once, and about a tenth sits in the top ten. Sequenced here: lung tumor tissue, sampled before any cancer treatment. The clonotype was recovered from a male donor at least 60 years old with stage II squamous cell lung carcinoma.

In DNA, the CDR3 is TGCGCCAGCAGCTACCAGGGTGCCTCGAACACCGGGGAGCTGTTTTTT. It specifies CASSYQGASNTGELFF. V and J are TRBV5-1 and TRBJ2-2; D perhaps matches TRBD1 (5 bases). Germline V gene lookup returns CDR1 SGHRS and CDR2 YFSETQ. The CDR3 sequence is 16 residues long. Trimming left V 3 bases short and J 0 bases short, with 12 bases between.